The TCR beta chain under discussion was sequenced for a study of blood T cell repertoires in COVID-19. Whole-study context: COVID-19 samples from acute and convalescent phases originated in the United States, Italy and Spain.

The CDR3 loop spans 14 amino acids. Losses at the gene ends were 3 bases for V and 4 bases for J; bases not matched to a gene: 3. CDR1 SNHLY and CDR2 FYNNEI come from the germline V gene. Contact with a PCR-confirmed or clinician-diagnosed COVID-19 case occurred within 2 weeks of entry. The repertoire was sequenced with immunoSEQ multiplex PCR; TCRdb's copy has only in-frame clones and lacks some. Of a few hundred thousand clones listed, approximately 89% are singletons. The TCR sequence derives from a woman between 45 and 60 years old who had been exposed to COVID-19. This chain links TRBV2 with TRBJ1-5, with 7 bases fitting TRBD1. Sequenced input: PBMCs or T cells enriched from blood (not recorded which). The CDR3 nucleotides read TGTGCCAGCAGTGATCAGGGGGGTAATCAGCCCCAGCATTTT. This encodes CASSDQGGNQPQHF.